These T cell receptor beta chains were read from a single sample in a study of somatic mutations in cytotoxic T cells in rheumatoid arthritis. Produced via immunoSEQ multiplex PCR; TCRdb's table is partial and in-frame only. The sample includes some 20,000 clones, about 80% of them seen just once. Sequences were obtained from CD8+ T cells sorted from blood. The receptor set was obtained from an adult with rheumatoid arthritis. Each CDR3 is given with its conserved first and last residue. A D gene is named only where the DNA matches it firmly. Where a row states a size, it is once, few, many or the class of an expanded clone; other rows omit it.

NA	TRBV4-2	TRBJ2-7	TRBD2	CASSPNGRELDF	TGTGCCAGCAGCCCGAACGGGAGGGAGCTCGACTTC
NA	TRBV5-6	TRBJ2-4	NA	CASSFFRATLAKNIQYF	TGTGCCAGCAGCTTCTTCAGGGCAACTTTAGCCAAAAACATTCAGTACTTC
NA	TRBV11-2	TRBJ1-2	NA	CASSLGRSNYGYTF	TGTGCCAGCAGCTTAGGCAGGTCGAACTATGGCTACACCTTC
NA	TRBV11-2	TRBJ1-5	NA	CASSLAASNQPQHF	TGTGCCAGCAGCTTAGCCGCTAGCAATCAGCCCCAGCATTTT
few	TRBV7-2	TRBJ2-7	NA	CASSSHGGTWEQYF	TGTGCCAGCAGCTCCCACGGCGGGACCTGGGAGCAGTACTTC
NA	TRBV9	TRBJ1-4	NA	CASSAGEGGANEKLFF	TGTGCCAGCAGCGCCGGAGAGGGGGGAGCTAATGAAAAACTGTTTTTT
NA	TRBV20-1	TRBJ1-1	NA	CSAQWNTEAFF	TGCAGTGCTCAATGGAACACTGAAGCTTTCTTT
NA	TRBV11-2	TRBJ2-7	TRBD2	CASSLGRTSAYEQYF	TGTGCCAGCAGCTTAGGCCGGACTAGCGCGTACGAGCAGTACTTC
NA	TRBV11-3	TRBJ2-3	TRBD2	CASSLEAGGPDTQYF	TGTGCCAGCAGCTTAGAAGCGGGAGGGCCGGATACGCAGTATTTT
once	TRBV19	TRBJ1-3	NA	CASTEVPHSGNTIYF	TGTGCCAGTACGGAGGTCCCCCACTCTGGAAACACCATATATTTT
once	TRBV5-6	TRBJ2-7	TRBD2	CASSSGGSHEQYF	TGTGCCAGCAGCTCGGGCGGGAGCCACGAGCAGTACTTC
NA	TRBV7-3	TRBJ1-6	NA	CASSLRRARPVFSYNSPLHF	TGTGCCAGCAGCTTAAGGCGAGCTAGACCTGTTTTCTCCTATAATTCACCCCTCCACTTT
NA	TRBV7-6	TRBJ2-2	TRBD2	CASSGAGGPSTGELFF	TGTGCCAGCAGCGGAGCGGGGGGGCCAAGTACCGGGGAGCTGTTTTTT
NA	TRBV5-5	TRBJ2-1	NA	CASSWGPMAEQFF	TGTGCCAGCAGCTGGGGGCCGATGGCTGAGCAGTTCTTC
few	TRBV28	TRBJ2-3	TRBD2	CASSLRTSDGTDTQYF	TGTGCCAGCAGTTTACGGACTAGCGACGGCACAGATACGCAGTATTTT
NA	TRBV19	TRBJ2-3	NA	CASSIGVGRLTDTQYF	TGTGCCAGTAGTATAGGCGTAGGTCGGCTCACAGATACGCAGTATTTT
NA	TRBV19	TRBJ1-5	NA	CASSGRGVGNQPQHF	TGTGCCAGTAGTGGCAGGGGTGTGGGCAATCAGCCCCAGCATTTT
once	TRBV19	TRBJ2-7	TRBD1	CASSIAGQGYEQYF	TGTGCCAGTAGTATCGCTGGACAGGGCTACGAGCAGTACTTC
NA	TRBV10-1	TRBJ1-1	NA	CASSAGGGYTEAFF	TGCGCCAGCAGCGCTGGGGGGGGGTACACTGAAGCTTTCTTT
NA	TRBV5-4	TRBJ2-1	NA	CASSLEATLPYNEQFF	TGTGCCAGCAGCTTGGAGGCAACACTGCCCTACAATGAGCAGTTCTTC
few	TRBV7-9	TRBJ2-1	TRBD2	CASSRTSGHHEQFF	TGTGCCAGCTCCAGGACTAGCGGTCACCATGAGCAGTTCTTC
NA	TRBV27	TRBJ2-1	NA	CASSLGSYNEQFF	TGTGCCAGCAGTTTAGGATCCTACAATGAGCAGTTCTTC
NA	TRBV7-8	TRBJ2-2	TRBD2	CASRGLAANTGELFF	TGTGCCAGCAGAGGGCTAGCGGCGAACACCGGGGAGCTGTTTTTT
NA	TRBV19	TRBJ2-1	NA	CASSAGTASYNEQFF	TGTGCCAGTAGTGCCGGGACGGCATCCTACAATGAGCAGTTCTTC
NA	TRBV2	TRBJ1-1	NA	CKGRTEAFF	TGTAAAGGGAGGACTGAAGCTTTCTTT
NA	TRBV5-1	TRBJ2-7	NA	CASSLGREQYF	TGCGCCAGCAGCTTGGGGCGCGAGCAGTACTTC
NA	TRBV9	TRBJ1-2	NA	CASSVGGAGYTF	TGTGCCAGCAGCGTAGGGGGAGCTGGCTACACCTTC
NA	TRBV13	TRBJ2-3	NA	CASSWGRSDTQYF	TGTGCCAGCAGCTGGGGACGTTCAGATACGCAGTATTTT
NA	TRBV19	TRBJ2-2	TRBD2	CASRGLAGVLFF	TGTGCCAGTAGGGGACTAGCGGGAGTGCTGTTTTTT
NA	TRBV23-1	TRBJ2-1	TRBD2	CASSQSQREGCNEQFF	TGCGCCAGCAGTCAATCTCAGCGGGAGGGGTGCAATGAGCAGTTCTTC
NA	TRBV10-3	TRBJ2-1	NA	CAIRAGGNEQFF	TGTGCCATCAGGGCAGGAGGCAATGAGCAGTTCTTC
few	TRBV7-6	TRBJ2-7	NA	CASSPSRDKSSYEQYF	TGTGCCAGCAGCCCTAGCCGGGACAAGAGCTCCTACGAGCAGTACTTC
NA	TRBV9	TRBJ2-5	NA	CASSVDGPETQYF	TGTGCCAGCAGCGTAGATGGGCCGGAGACCCAGTACTTC